What follows are 9 T cell receptor beta chains derived from one specimen sequenced in a study of cytomegalovirus exposure and HLA in healthy donors. The PCR was carried out with 60 Vbeta primers and 13 Jbeta primers. Only in-frame clones appear in the TCRdb table, and some are missing; sequencing was by immunoSEQ multiplex PCR. This sample's table reports 50,000 or so clones. Sequenced: PBMCs. These TCRs come from a man aged 40-49 years in good health and CMV-seropositive.

The chain is built from TRBV10-3 and TRBJ2-5; 14 nucleotides agree with TRBD2. Per germline, CDR1 ENHRY and CDR2 SYGVKD. The CDR3 is made up of 17 amino acids. Unmatched junction bases numbered 8, after V lost 3 bases and J lost 5 bases. CDR3 DNA sequence: TGTGCCATCAGTGACCCGGGACTAGCGGGAGCGGGGGAGACCCAGTACTTC. Its translation is CAISDPGLAGAGETQYF.

The gene calls are TRBV18 and TRBJ1-5; D uncertain. Germline CDR1 reads KGHSH; CDR2 reads LQKENI. The CDR3 runs to 13 residues. V was clipped by 3 bases and J by 3 bases, with 6 bases between them. The chain's CDR3 is CASSPNNNQPQHF. The CDR3 nucleotides read TGTGCCAGCTCACCCAACAACAATCAGCCCCAGCATTTT.

The V and J genes are TRBV5-6 and TRBJ2-7; tentative D call: TRBD2 (5 bases). Per the germline V gene, CDR1 is SGHDT and CDR2 is YYEEEE. This CDR3 has 12 residues. V was cut by 0 bases and J by 6 bases, with 7 bases left in between. In DNA, the CDR3 is TGTGCCAGCAGCTTGGTGGCGGGCGAGCAGTACTTC. Amino acid sequence: CASSLVAGEQYF.

The chain is built from TRBV6-1 and TRBJ1-2; tentatively, D is TRBD1 (5 bases). The V gene lost 0 bases and the J gene lost 3 bases, with 8 bases spanning the gap. This CDR3 spans 14 amino acids. Germline V lookup: CDR1 MNHNS, CDR2 SASEGT. The CDR3 region is CASSEADTDYGYTF. In nucleotides, the CDR3 is TGTGCCAGCAGTGAAGCGGACACGGACTATGGCTACACCTTC.

V gene TRBV5-1 combines with J gene TRBJ1-2; 7 bases fit TRBD1. Trimming removed 0 bases from V and 1 base from J; junction bases left unmatched: 3. Germline CDR1 reads SGHRS; CDR2 reads YFSETQ. The CDR3 contains 15 residues. For the CDR3, the DNA is TGCGCCAGCAGCTTGGGACAGGGTAATAACTATGGCTACACCTTC. Translated, it gives CASSLGQGNNYGYTF.

This chain links TRBV7-3 with TRBJ2-1, with D unresolved. There are 12 residues in the CDR3. Germline CDR1 is SGHTA and CDR2 is FQGTGA. V was pared by 2 bases and J by 5 bases, with 4 bases between. The CDR3 protein is CASSLSNNEQFF. The CDR3 nucleotides read TGTGCCAGCAGCTTATCTAACAATGAGCAGTTCTTC.

This rearrangement joins TRBV2 to TRBJ2-4; D is perhaps TRBD1 (5 bases). Germline V gene data show CDR1 as SNHLY and CDR2 as FYNNEI. Trimming took 0 bases from V and 8 from J, leaving 11 bases between them. The CDR3 spans 14 residues. The CDR3 nucleotides are TGTGCCAGCAGTGAAGCACCGGAAGGGGACATTCAGTACTTC. Protein: CASSEAPEGDIQYF.

J is TRBJ1-2 and V is TRBV6-5, with D maybe TRBD1 (5 bases). CDR1 MNHEY and CDR2 SVGAGI come from the germline V gene. V lost 2 bases, J lost 4 bases, and 11 bases lay in between. The CDR3 is made up of 14 amino acids. CDR3 region: CASSYRQGAYGYTF. The CDR3 DNA follows: TGTGCCAGCAGTTACCGCCAAGGGGCCTATGGCTACACCTTC.

The chain combines TRBV27 with TRBJ2-5, with 13 nucleotides matching TRBD2. The ends lost 1 base at V and 0 bases at J; junction bases unmatched: 8. Germline loops: CDR1 MNHEY, CDR2 SMNVEV (reference sequence). This CDR3 comprises 19 residues. CDR3 nucleotides: TGTGCCAGCAGTTTATTTCCGACTAGCGGGGGGCAAAACCAAGAGACCCAGTACTTC. As protein: CASSLFPTSGGQNQETQYF.